These 13 T cell receptor beta chains were all obtained from the same sample, sequenced in a study of T-cell memory formation after mild COVID-19 (dated by TCRdb to the early 2020s). The method was 5' RACE. Sequencing was performed on an Illumina NovaSeq 6000. TCRdb reanalyzed the raw reads on its own, using fastp at Q25 for trimming and MiXCR for clone calling, and kept in-frame beta chains. Here each entry gathers all rows of one CDR3 protein and keeps the most common genes and DNA. The sample records roughly 510,000 distinct CDR3 sequences, around 16% of which are singletons. About 7.4% of the sample lies in the top ten. The specimen sequenced was PBMCs or a T cell subset sorted from them (not recorded which). These receptors all come from an adult woman who had mild COVID-19 (a few samples of this study predate the infection). The sample titles of this study are shuffled in the database, so cell type and time point are left out; the donor was told from shared clones.

CDR3 sequence: CASSTTQGDQPQHF. The CDR3 nucleotides are TGTGCCAGCAGTACTACACAGGGTGATCAGCCCCAGCATTTT. The rearrangement uses TRBV12-3 or TRBV12-4 and TRBJ1-5; tentative D call: TRBD1 (6 bases). V was cut by 5 bases and J by 5 bases, with 13 bases left in between. This CDR3 region has 14 residues.

The chain employs TRBV20-1 and TRBJ1-4; D is undetermined. Germline CDR1 and CDR2: DFQATT and SNEGSKA (reference sequence). Trimming removed 5 bases at V and 0 bases at J, with 10 bases between. CDR3 length: 14 amino acids. CDR3 nucleotides: TGCAGTGCTTATAAGCGGGCAACTAATGAAAAACTGTTTTTT. This sequence encodes CSAYKRATNEKLFF.

V and J are TRBV12-3 or TRBV12-4 and TRBJ1-5; a weak D match, TRBD1 (5 bases). This CDR3 contains 15 residues. Between the trimmed V and J ends, which lost 1 base and 5 bases, there was a span of 12 bases. CDR3 nucleotides: TGTGCCAGCAGTTTAGGCGAGGGGCCCTATCAGCCCCAGCATTTT. Its translation is CASSLGEGPYQPQHF.

This clonotype was counted a single time. The genes are TRBV2 and TRBJ2-5; 11 nucleotides line up with TRBD1. The germline gives CDR1 SNHLY, CDR2 FYNNEI. J gave up 7 bases and V 4 bases, and 11 bases lay outside the gene matches. The CDR3 contains 16 residues. CDR3 loop: CASSGEGTGGAGTQYF. The CDR3 nucleotides are TGTGCCAGCAGTGGGGAGGGGACAGGGGGAGCAGGGACCCAGTACTTC. Filled out from reference TRBV2 and TRBJ2-5, the complete variable domain reads EPEVTQTPSHQVTQMGQEVILRCVPISNHLYFYWYRQILGQKVEFLVSFYNNEISEKSEIFDDQFSVERPDGSNFTLKIRSTKLEDSAMYFCASSGEGTGGAGTQYFGPGTRLLVL.

In this sample, this clonotype turned up a few times. The chain uses TRBV18 and TRBJ2-5, with 7 bases aligning to TRBD2. CDR1 and CDR2 (germline): KGHSH, LQKENI. The CDR3 is 14 residues long. V lost 0 bases to trimming and J lost 5 bases; unmatched junction nucleotides: 3. The CDR3: CASSPPSGRETQYF. CDR3 DNA sequence: TGTGCCAGCTCACCACCTAGCGGGCGGGAGACCCAGTACTTC.

The rearrangement uses TRBV18 and TRBJ1-1; possibly TRBD1 for D (5 bases). The CDR3 contains 15 residues. The germline gives CDR1 KGHSH, CDR2 LQKENI. Trimming shortened V by 0 bases and J by 4 bases, and 12 bases separated the two germline ends. CDR3 DNA: TGTGCCAGCTCACCACCGTTCGGGGGAGGCACTGAAGCTTTCTTT. As protein: CASSPPFGGGTEAFF. Together with reference TRBV18 and TRBJ1-1, the CDR3 gives the full variable domain: NAGVMQNPRHLVRRRGQEARLRCSPMKGHSHVYWYRQLPEEGLKFMVYLQKENIIDESGMPKERFSAEFPKEGPSILRIQQVVRGDSAAYFCASSPPFGGGTEAFFGQGTRLTVV.

This clonotype was counted between two and nine times. The rearrangement uses TRBV19 and TRBJ2-1; the D is unclear. The CDR3 runs to 15 residues. V dropped 3 bases and J dropped 5 bases, with 14 bases sitting between them. CDR1 is LNHDA and CDR2 is SQIVND in the germline V gene (reference sequence). The CDR3 reads CASSMPGPVDNEQFF. CDR3 nucleotides: TGTGCCAGTAGTATGCCGGGTCCGGTGGACAATGAGCAGTTCTTC.

This clonotype turned up a few times. V is TRBV10-3 and J is TRBJ2-3, with 7 bases fitting TRBD2. Germline V gene sequence: CDR1 ENHRY, CDR2 SYGVKD. This CDR3 is built from 13 residues. With V trimmed by 6 bases and J by 2 bases, 2 bases remained unmatched. CDR3 sequence (DNA): TGTGCCATCAGGAGCGGGGACACAGATACGCAGTATTTT. Translation: CAIRSGDTDTQYF.

This clonotype has a handful of counts. This chain connects TRBV20-1 to TRBJ2-3, with 8 positions matching TRBD2. The CDR3 is made up of 14 amino acids. The V gene end was trimmed by 6 bases and the J gene end by 4 bases; junction bases not matched to a gene: 9. Germline CDR1 and CDR2: DFQATT and SNEGSKA (reference sequence). CDR3 DNA sequence: TGCAGTGCCCTGAGCGGGGGCCACTCAGATACGCAGTATTTT. Amino acid sequence: CSALSGGHSDTQYF.

This clonotype was seen only a few times. The gene calls are TRBV6-5 and TRBJ2-7, with 9 positions matching TRBD1. Germline CDR1 and CDR2: MNHEY and SVGAGI. The length of the CDR3 is 15 residues. V lost 4 bases, J lost 1 base, and 5 bases stayed unmatched. CDR3 DNA sequence: TGTGCCAGCAGTTGGCGGGACAGGGCGTCCTACGAGCAGTACTTC. This gives the protein CASSWRDRASYEQYF.

The chain has TRBV10-3 and TRBJ2-7, with a weak D call TRBD1 (5 bases). Germline V gene sequence: CDR1 ENHRY, CDR2 SYGVKD. The CDR3 has 13 amino acids. Trimming removed 6 bases at V and 9 bases at J, with 18 bases between. This CDR3 reads CAIRAGMVVGQYF. DNA of the CDR3: TGTGCCATCAGAGCAGGGATGGTTGTTGGGCAGTACTTC.

V and J are TRBV7-3 and TRBJ2-3, with TRBD2 matching over 7 bases. Germline V CDR1 and CDR2: SGHTA, FQGTGA. Germline trimming cut 4 bases from V and 5 bases from J; bases unmatched to any gene: 12. The CDR3 contains 16 residues. CDR3 sequence reads: CASSSYRGGSGDTQYF. CDR3 sequence (DNA): TGTGCCAGCAGCTCATATCGTGGCGGGAGCGGAGATACGCAGTATTTT.

The genes are TRBV10-3 and TRBJ2-7; the match to TRBD2 covers 12 bases. This CDR3 is 13 amino acids long. Germline V gene sequence: CDR1 ENHRY, CDR2 SYGVKD. Unmatched junction bases numbered 3, after V lost 11 bases and J lost 1 base. The CDR3 loop reads CAVGTSGSYEQYF. The DNA for the CDR3 is TGTGCCGTGGGGACTAGCGGGTCCTACGAGCAGTACTTC.